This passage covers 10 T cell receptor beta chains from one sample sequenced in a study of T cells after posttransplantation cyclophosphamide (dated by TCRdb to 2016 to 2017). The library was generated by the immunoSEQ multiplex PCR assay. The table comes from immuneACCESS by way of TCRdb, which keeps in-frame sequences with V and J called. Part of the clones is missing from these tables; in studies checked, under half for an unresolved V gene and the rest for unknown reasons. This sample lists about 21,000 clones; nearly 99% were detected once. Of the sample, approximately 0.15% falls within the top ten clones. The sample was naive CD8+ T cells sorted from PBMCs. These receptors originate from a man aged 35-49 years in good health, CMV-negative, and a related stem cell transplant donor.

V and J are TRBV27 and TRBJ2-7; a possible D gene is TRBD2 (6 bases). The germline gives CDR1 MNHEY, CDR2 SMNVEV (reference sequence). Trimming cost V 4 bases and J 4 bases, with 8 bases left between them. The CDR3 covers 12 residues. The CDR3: CASSSGGYEQYF. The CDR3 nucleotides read TGTGCCAGCAGTTCCGGGGGTTACGAGCAGTACTTC.

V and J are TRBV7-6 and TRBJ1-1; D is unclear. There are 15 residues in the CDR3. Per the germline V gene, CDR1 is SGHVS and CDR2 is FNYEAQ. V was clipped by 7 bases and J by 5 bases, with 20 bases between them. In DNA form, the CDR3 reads TGTGCCAGCATCCCTGATGTGGGCGAACGGACTGAAGCTTTCTTT. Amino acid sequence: CASIPDVGERTEAFF.

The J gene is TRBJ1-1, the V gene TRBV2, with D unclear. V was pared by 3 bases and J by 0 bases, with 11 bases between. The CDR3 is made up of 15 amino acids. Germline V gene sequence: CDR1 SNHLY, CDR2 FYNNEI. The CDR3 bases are TGTGCCAGCAGTGAGATTCAGGCCATGAACACTGAAGCTTTCTTT. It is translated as CASSEIQAMNTEAFF. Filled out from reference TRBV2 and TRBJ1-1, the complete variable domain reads EPEVTQTPSHQVTQMGQEVILRCVPISNHLYFYWYRQILGQKVEFLVSFYNNEISEKSEIFDDQFSVERPDGSNFTLKIRSTKLEDSAMYFCASSEIQAMNTEAFFGQGTRLTVV.

In DNA, the CDR3 is TGTGCCAGCGGCCACCGAGAAGCTTTCTTT. Translation: CASGHREAFF. The chain joins TRBV27 to TRBJ1-1; D is ambiguous. The CDR3 runs 10 residues. Deletions cut 8 bases from V and 8 bases from J, with 9 bases between. Germline values: CDR1 MNHEY, CDR2 SMNVEV (reference sequence).

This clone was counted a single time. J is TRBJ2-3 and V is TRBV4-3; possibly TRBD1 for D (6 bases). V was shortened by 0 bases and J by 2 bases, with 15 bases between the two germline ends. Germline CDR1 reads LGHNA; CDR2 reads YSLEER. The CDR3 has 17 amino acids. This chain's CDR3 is CASSQDEGGYLTDTQYF. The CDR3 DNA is TGCGCCAGCAGCCAAGACGAAGGGGGATACCTCACAGATACGCAGTATTTT.

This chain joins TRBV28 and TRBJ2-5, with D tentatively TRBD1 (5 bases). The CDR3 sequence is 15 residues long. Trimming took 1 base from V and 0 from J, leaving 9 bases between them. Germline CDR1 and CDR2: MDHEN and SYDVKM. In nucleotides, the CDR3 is TGTGCCAGCAGTTTATTGGGCAGGGACCAAGAGACCCAGTACTTC. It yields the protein CASSLLGRDQETQYF.

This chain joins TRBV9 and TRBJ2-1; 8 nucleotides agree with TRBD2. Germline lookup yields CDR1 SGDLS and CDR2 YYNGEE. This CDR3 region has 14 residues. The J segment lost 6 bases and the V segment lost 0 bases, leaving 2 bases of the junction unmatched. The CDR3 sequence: CASSVVLAANEQFF. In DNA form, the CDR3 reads TGTGCCAGCAGCGTAGTACTAGCGGCCAATGAGCAGTTCTTC.

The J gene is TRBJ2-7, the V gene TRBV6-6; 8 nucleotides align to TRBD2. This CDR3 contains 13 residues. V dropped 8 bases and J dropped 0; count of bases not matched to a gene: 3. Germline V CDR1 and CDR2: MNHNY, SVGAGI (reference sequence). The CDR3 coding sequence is TGTGCCAGCCAGCGGGAGAGCTCCTACGAGCAGTACTTC. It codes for CASQRESSYEQYF.

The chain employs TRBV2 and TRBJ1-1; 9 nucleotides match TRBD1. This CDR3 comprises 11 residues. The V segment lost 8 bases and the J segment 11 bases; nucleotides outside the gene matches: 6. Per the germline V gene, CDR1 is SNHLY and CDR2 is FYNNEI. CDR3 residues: CASGGTGTAFF. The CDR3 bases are TGTGCCAGCGGAGGGACAGGGACGGCTTTCTTT. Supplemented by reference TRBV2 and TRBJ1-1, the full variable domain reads EPEVTQTPSHQVTQMGQEVILRCVPISNHLYFYWYRQILGQKVEFLVSFYNNEISEKSEIFDDQFSVERPDGSNFTLKIRSTKLEDSAMYFCASGGTGTAFFGQGTRLTVV.

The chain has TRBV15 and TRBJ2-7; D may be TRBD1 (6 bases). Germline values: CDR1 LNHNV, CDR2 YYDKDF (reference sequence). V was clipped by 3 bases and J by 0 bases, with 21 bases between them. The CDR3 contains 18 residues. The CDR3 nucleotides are TGTGCCACCAGCAGGGGGGCCACCGAGGGGGAGAGCTCCTACGAGCAGTACTTC. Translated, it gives CATSRGATEGESSYEQYF.